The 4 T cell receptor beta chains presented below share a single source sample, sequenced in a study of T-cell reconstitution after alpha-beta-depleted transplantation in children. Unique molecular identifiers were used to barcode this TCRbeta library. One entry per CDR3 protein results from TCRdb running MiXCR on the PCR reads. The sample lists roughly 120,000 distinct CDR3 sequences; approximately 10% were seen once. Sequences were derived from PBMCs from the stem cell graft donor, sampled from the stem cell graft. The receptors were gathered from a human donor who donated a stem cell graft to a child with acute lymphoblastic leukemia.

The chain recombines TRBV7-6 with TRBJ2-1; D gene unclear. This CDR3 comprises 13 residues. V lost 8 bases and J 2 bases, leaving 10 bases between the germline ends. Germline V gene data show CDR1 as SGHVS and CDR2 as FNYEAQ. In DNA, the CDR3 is TGTGCCAGCGGAGCTGACACCTACAATGAGCAGTTCTTC. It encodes CASGADTYNEQFF.

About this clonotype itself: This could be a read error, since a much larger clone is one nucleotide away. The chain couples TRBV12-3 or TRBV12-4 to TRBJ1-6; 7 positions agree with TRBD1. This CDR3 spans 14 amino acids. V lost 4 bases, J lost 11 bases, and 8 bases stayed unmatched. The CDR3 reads CASSWDRGVPPLHF. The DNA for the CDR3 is TGTGCCAGCAGTTGGGACAGAGGGGTTCCACCCCTCCACTTT.

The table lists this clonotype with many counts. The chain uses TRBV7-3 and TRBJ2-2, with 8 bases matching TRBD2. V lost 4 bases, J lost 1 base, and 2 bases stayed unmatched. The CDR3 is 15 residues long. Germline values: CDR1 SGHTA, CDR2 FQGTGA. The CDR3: CASSSLAGNTGELFF. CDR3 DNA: TGTGCCAGCAGCTCGCTAGCGGGGAACACCGGGGAGCTGTTTTTT.

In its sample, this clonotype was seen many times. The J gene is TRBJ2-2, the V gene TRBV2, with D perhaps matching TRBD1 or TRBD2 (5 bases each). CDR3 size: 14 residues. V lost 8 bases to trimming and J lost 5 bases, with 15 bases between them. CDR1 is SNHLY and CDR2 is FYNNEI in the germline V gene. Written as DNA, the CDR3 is TGTGCCAGCGCCGGGACCCGTGCTACCGGGGAGCTGTTTTTT. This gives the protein CASAGTRATGELFF.